This T cell receptor beta chain was sequenced for a study of blood T cell repertoires in COVID-19. The CDR3 length is 14 residues. Trimming removed 0 bases from V and 2 bases from J, with 8 bases in between. Germline CDR1 SGHNT, CDR2 YYREEE (reference sequence). The protocol was immunoSEQ multiplex PCR, while the TCRdb copy is restricted to in-frame clones and leaves out a portion. Of about 150,000 clones listed, about 85% were seen once; the top ten hold less than 50%. The genes are TRBV5-4 and TRBJ1-1; the D is unclear. The TCR sequence derives from a human donor in a cohort sampled during active COVID-19. Input material: peripheral blood. CDR3 protein: CASSLGQINTEAFF. The CDR3 coding sequence is TGTGCCAGCAGCTTGGGGCAGATAAACACTGAAGCTTTCTTT. Filled out from reference TRBV5-4 and TRBJ1-1, the complete variable domain reads ETGVTQSPTHLIKTRGQQVTLRCSSQSGHNTVSWYQQALGQGPQFIFQYYREEENGRGNFPPRFSGLQFPNYSSELNVNALELDDSALYLCASSLGQINTEAFFGQGTRLTVV.